Listed below are T cell receptor beta chains from one sample, sequenced in a study of CD8 T cells in Susac syndrome. TCRdb re-called the immunoSEQ multiplex PCR reads through MiXCR, storing one row per CDR3 protein. The sample contains about 210,000 distinct CDR3 sequences, 90% to 95% of which appear only once. The material sequenced was CD4+ T cells from PBMCs. The source is a human donor in good health. The CDR3 runs from the conserved cysteine through the conserved F or W. The D gene is left open where the match is weak. Clone size is given for some rows only: seen once, a few or many times, or a class if the clone is expanded.

V gene,J gene,clone size,D gene,CDR3 protein,CDR3 DNA
TRBV5-1,TRBJ2-7,-,-,CASSPGELSSYEQYF,TGCGCCAGCAGCCCCGGGGAGTTATCCTCCTACGAGCAGTACTTC
TRBV6-2/TRBV6-3,TRBJ2-3,-,-,CASTNSGTDTQYF,TGTGCCAGCACCAACAGTGGTACAGATACGCAGTATTTT
TRBV7-3,TRBJ2-3,-,-,CASSSVDTDTQYF,TGTGCCAGCAGCTCCGTGGACACAGATACGCAGTATTTT
TRBV24-1,TRBJ2-1,once,TRBD2,CATSDRLAGGLDEQFF,TGTGCCACCAGTGACCGACTAGCGGGGGGATTGGATGAGCAGTTCTTC
TRBV29-1,TRBJ2-1,-,-,CSAGLGNDEQFF,TGCAGCGCGGGGCTGGGGAACGATGAGCAGTTCTTC
TRBV5-1,TRBJ2-2,-,-,CASSSGSSNTGELFF,TGCGCCAGCAGCTCGGGGTCTTCGAACACCGGGGAGCTGTTTTTT
TRBV5-1,TRBJ1-2,-,TRBD1,CASSFATTGEQGYTF,TGCGCCAGCAGCTTTGCGACGACAGGGGAGCAAGGCTACACCTTC
TRBV6-1,TRBJ1-1,-,TRBD1,CASSQDRGKAFF,TGTGCCAGCAGTCAAGACAGGGGGAAGGCTTTCTTT
TRBV27,TRBJ2-1,-,TRBD2,CASRGTSGGPQFF,TGTGCCAGCAGAGGGACTAGCGGGGGGCCCCAGTTCTTC
TRBV3-1,TRBJ1-3,-,-,CASSQAFRGNTIYF,TGTGCCAGCAGCCAAGCCTTCAGGGGAAACACCATATATTTT
TRBV6-9,TRBJ2-5,-,-,CASLIGETQYF,TGTGCCAGCCTCATCGGGGAGACCCAGTACTTC
TRBV29-1,TRBJ2-4,-,TRBD1,CSVGGQGAKNIQYF,TGCAGCGTGGGGGGACAGGGAGCCAAAAACATTCAGTACTTC
TRBV28,TRBJ2-3,-,-,CASSPRGGWNTQYF,TGTGCCAGCAGTCCGAGGGGGGGCTGGAATACGCAGTATTTT
TRBV5-6,TRBJ1-2,-,TRBD1,CASSTDRGNYGYTF,TGTGCCAGCAGCACCGACAGGGGGAACTATGGCTACACCTTC
TRBV13,TRBJ2-5,-,-,CASSYGQPSYLQETQYF,TGTGCCAGCAGCTACGGACAGCCCTCGTACCTGCAAGAGACCCAGTACTTC
TRBV6-5,TRBJ2-7,-,-,CASSYQPHPSYEQYF,TGTGCCAGCAGTTACCAGCCGCACCCCTCCTACGAGCAGTACTTC
TRBV4-1,TRBJ1-2,-,TRBD1,CASRSGTATLRANYGYTF,TGCGCCAGCAGGTCCGGGACAGCCACTCTTCGGGCTAACTATGGCTACACCTTC
TRBV7-9,TRBJ1-2,-,-,CASSWGEGASRGYTF,TGTGCCAGCAGCTGGGGAGAGGGTGCCTCTCGGGGCTACACCTTC
TRBV5-4,TRBJ2-1,-,-,CASSLDARKHNEQFF,TGTGCCAGCAGCTTAGATGCCCGCAAACACAATGAGCAGTTCTTC
TRBV7-2,TRBJ2-3,-,-,CASSLGGRLDTQYF,TGTGCCAGCAGCTTAGGGGGCCGGTTGGATACGCAGTATTTT
TRBV29-1,TRBJ2-5,once,TRBD1,CSVDRGRRETQYF,TGCAGCGTGGACAGGGGGCGCAGGGAGACCCAGTACTTC
TRBV3-1,TRBJ1-4,-,-,CASSARGGGIEKLFF,TGTGCCAGCAGCGCCCGAGGTGGGGGGATAGAAAAACTGTTTTTT
TRBV20-1,TRBJ2-1,-,TRBD2,CSARDQGLAGVGEQFF,TGCAGTGCTAGAGATCAAGGACTAGCGGGGGTTGGTGAGCAGTTCTTC
TRBV5-1,TRBJ1-6,-,-,CASSPLWASNSPLHF,TGCGCCAGCAGCCCCCTGTGGGCCTCGAATTCACCCCTCCACTTT
TRBV6-5,TRBJ1-2,few,-,CASSPPGGGYTF,TGTGCCAGCAGCCCTCCCGGGGGTGGCTACACCTTC
TRBV7-2,TRBJ2-3,-,TRBD2,CASSYRGSGAPRDTQYF,TGTGCCAGCAGCTACCGGGGTAGCGGGGCACCCCGCGATACGCAGTATTTT
TRBV3-1,TRBJ2-7,-,-,CASSQDLWGYEQYF,TGTGCCAGCAGCCAAGATTTGTGGGGTTACGAGCAGTACTTC
TRBV19,TRBJ1-1,-,-,CASSIAGVPEAFF,TGTGCCAGTAGTATAGCAGGGGTGCCTGAAGCTTTCTTT
TRBV15,TRBJ2-2,-,-,CATSRDTYTGELFF,TGTGCCACCAGCAGAGACACTTACACCGGGGAGCTGTTTTTT
TRBV28,TRBJ2-5,-,-,CASTPWRGRGTQYF,TGTGCCAGCACCCCATGGAGGGGGCGGGGGACCCAGTACTTC
TRBV9,TRBJ2-5,-,-,CASSPRWGEETQYF,TGTGCCAGCAGCCCGAGATGGGGAGAAGAGACCCAGTACTTC
TRBV28,TRBJ1-2,-,TRBD1,CASRAQGDYGYTF,TGTGCCAGCAGAGCACAGGGGGACTATGGCTACACCTTC
TRBV3-1,TRBJ1-1,-,TRBD1,CASSPDRGVEAFF,TGTGCCAGCAGCCCCGACAGGGGGGTTGAAGCTTTCTTT
TRBV7-9,TRBJ2-5,-,-,CASSLELGQETQYF,TGTGCCAGCAGCTTAGAGTTGGGGCAAGAGACCCAGTACTTC
TRBV5-1,TRBJ1-2,-,-,CASTSSNYGYTF,TGCGCCAGCACTTCCTCTAACTATGGCTACACCTTC
TRBV7-9,TRBJ1-2,-,-,CASSLEPLGGYTF,TGTGCCAGCAGCTTAGAACCTCTGGGAGGCTACACCTTC
TRBV6-1,TRBJ2-6,-,TRBD2,CASSARGGVGANVLTF,TGTGCCAGCAGTGCCCGGGGGGGGGTTGGGGCCAACGTCCTGACTTTC
TRBV29-1,TRBJ1-2,-,-,CSVESRGGYTF,TGCAGCGTTGAGTCCCGGGGAGGCTACACCTTC
TRBV9,TRBJ1-4,-,TRBD1,CASSSSGQGARNEKLFF,TGTGCCAGCAGTTCATCGGGACAGGGGGCCCGGAACGAAAAACTGTTTTTT
TRBV12-3/TRBV12-4,TRBJ1-1,-,-,CASSFLEDTEAFF,TGTGCCAGCAGTTTTCTTGAGGACACTGAAGCTTTCTTT
TRBV30,TRBJ2-5,-,-,CAWSGRARQETQYF,TGTGCCTGGAGTGGCAGGGCGCGGCAAGAGACCCAGTACTTC
TRBV3-1,TRBJ2-2,-,-,CASSQEAGVGGELFF,TGTGCCAGCAGCCAAGAAGCAGGGGTGGGCGGGGAGCTGTTTTTT
TRBV15,TRBJ2-2,-,-,CATSRDGQNTGELFF,TGTGCCACCAGCAGAGATGGGCAGAACACCGGGGAGCTGTTTTTT
TRBV23-1,TRBJ1-1,once,-,CASDADMNTEAFF,TGCGCCAGCGACGCAGACATGAACACTGAAGCTTTCTTT
TRBV19,TRBJ2-7,-,TRBD1,CASTPQGTGSYEQYF,TGTGCCAGTACCCCTCAAGGGACAGGGTCCTACGAGCAGTACTTC
TRBV27,TRBJ2-7,-,-,CASSLPYGYEQYF,TGTGCCAGCAGTTTACCGTATGGCTACGAGCAGTACTTC
TRBV30,TRBJ2-1,-,-,CAWSVQNGASYNEQFF,TGTGCCTGGAGTGTACAGAACGGGGCTTCCTACAATGAGCAGTTCTTC
TRBV9,TRBJ2-7,-,TRBD1,CASSPSGTGGREQYF,TGTGCCAGCAGCCCTTCCGGGACAGGGGGCCGCGAGCAGTACTTC
TRBV7-3,TRBJ1-6,-,-,CASSKEGGPYNSPLHF,TGTGCCAGCAGCAAAGAAGGGGGGCCCTATAATTCACCCCTCCACTTT
TRBV5-1,TRBJ1-2,-,TRBD1,CASSLDGQGLAIGYGYTF,TGCGCCAGCAGCCTTGATGGACAGGGGCTTGCGATAGGCTATGGCTACACCTTC
TRBV20-1,TRBJ2-7,-,TRBD1,CSAPGQGKYEQYF,TGCAGTGCACCGGGACAGGGGAAATACGAGCAGTACTTC
TRBV15,TRBJ2-6,-,-,CATSRDSGSGANVLTF,TGTGCCACCAGCAGAGATTCGGGCTCTGGGGCCAACGTCCTGACTTTC